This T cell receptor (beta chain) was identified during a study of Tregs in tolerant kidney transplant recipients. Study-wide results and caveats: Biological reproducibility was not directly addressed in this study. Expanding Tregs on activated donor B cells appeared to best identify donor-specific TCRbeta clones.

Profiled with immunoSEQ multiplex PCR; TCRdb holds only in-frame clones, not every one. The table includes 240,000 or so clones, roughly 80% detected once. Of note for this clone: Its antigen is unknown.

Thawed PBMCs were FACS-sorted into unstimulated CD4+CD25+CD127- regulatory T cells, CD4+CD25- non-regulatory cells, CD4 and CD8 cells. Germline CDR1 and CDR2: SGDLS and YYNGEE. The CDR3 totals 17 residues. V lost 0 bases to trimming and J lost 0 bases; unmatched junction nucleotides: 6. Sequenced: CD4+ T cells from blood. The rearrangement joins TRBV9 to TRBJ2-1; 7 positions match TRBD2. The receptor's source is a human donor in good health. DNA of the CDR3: TGTGCCAGCAGCGTAGTAGGCGGCGGGAGCTCCTACAATGAGCAGTTCTTC. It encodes CASSVVGGGSSYNEQFF. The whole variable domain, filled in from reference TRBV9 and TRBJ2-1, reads DSGVTQTPKHLITATGQRVTLRCSPRSGDLSVYWYQQSLDQGLQFLIQYYNGEERAKGNILERFSAQQFPDLHSELNLSSLELGDSALYFCASSVVGGGSSYNEQFFGPGTRLTVL.